Listed below are T cell receptor beta chains from one sample, sequenced in a study of control samples from healthy donors and cancer patients. Profiled with immunoSEQ multiplex PCR; TCRdb holds only in-frame clones, not every one. The table shows tens of thousands of clones, with around 89% occurring only once. The sequenced sample was PBMCs. All receptors come from a woman aged 55-70 years with head and neck cancer. The CDR3 runs from the conserved cysteine through the conserved F or W. Each record gives: clone size, J gene, D gene, V gene, CDR3 DNA, CDR3 protein. The D gene is left open where the match is weak. Part of the rows lack a size; the others show once, few, many or a class for expanded clones.

clone_size: NA; j_call: TRBJ1-1; d_call: NA; v_call: TRBV7-8; cdr3_nt: TGTGCCAGCAGAAACGGAGCCATGAACACTGAAGCTTTCTTT; cdr3_aa: CASRNGAMNTEAFF
clone_size: NA; j_call: TRBJ2-5; d_call: TRBD1; v_call: TRBV24-1; cdr3_nt: TGTGCCGCCGGGACAGGGGGCCTGGAGACCCAGTACTTC; cdr3_aa: CAAGTGGLETQYF
clone_size: NA; j_call: TRBJ1-2; d_call: NA; v_call: TRBV3-1/TRBV3-2; cdr3_nt: TGTGCCAGCAGCCAATCCAGTCAACCCTGGGATGGCTACACCTTC; cdr3_aa: CASSQSSQPWDGYTF
clone_size: NA; j_call: TRBJ1-5; d_call: TRBD1; v_call: TRBV10-3; cdr3_nt: TGTGCCACCCAGGGACAGACTAGCAATCAGCCCCAGCATTTT; cdr3_aa: CATQGQTSNQPQHF
clone_size: NA; j_call: TRBJ1-5; d_call: TRBD1; v_call: TRBV5-8; cdr3_nt: TGTGCCAGCAGTCGAACAGGGGGCTCGCCTCAGCCCCAGCATTTT; cdr3_aa: CASSRTGGSPQPQHF
clone_size: NA; j_call: TRBJ1-3; d_call: NA; v_call: TRBV18; cdr3_nt: TGTGCCAGCTCACCACTCATCGTTAGGGACGGAAACACCATATATTTT; cdr3_aa: CASSPLIVRDGNTIYF
clone_size: NA; j_call: TRBJ1-5; d_call: NA; v_call: TRBV30; cdr3_nt: TGTGCCTGGAACAGTAATAGCAATCAGCCCCAGCATTTT; cdr3_aa: CAWNSNSNQPQHF
clone_size: NA; j_call: TRBJ2-5; d_call: NA; v_call: TRBV28; cdr3_nt: TGTGCCAGCAGTTTTCGACAGGTCGCGCAAGGGACCCAGTACTTC; cdr3_aa: CASSFRQVAQGTQYF
clone_size: few; j_call: TRBJ1-3; d_call: NA; v_call: TRBV5-1; cdr3_nt: TGCGCCAGCAGCTTGGCAGGGAGCAGCTCTGGAAACACCATATATTTT; cdr3_aa: CASSLAGSSSGNTIYF
clone_size: few; j_call: TRBJ1-6; d_call: TRBD1; v_call: TRBV27; cdr3_nt: TGTGCCAGCACCTTTACAGGGGTCGATAATTCACCCCTCCACTTT; cdr3_aa: CASTFTGVDNSPLHF
clone_size: NA; j_call: TRBJ1-1; d_call: NA; v_call: TRBV7-3; cdr3_nt: TGTGCCAGCAGCATTAACAGGAACACTGAAGCTTTCTTT; cdr3_aa: CASSINRNTEAFF
clone_size: NA; j_call: TRBJ1-5; d_call: NA; v_call: TRBV7-9; cdr3_nt: TGTGCCAGCAGCGCCAATGGACAGACTCCCCAGCATTTT; cdr3_aa: CASSANGQTPQHF
clone_size: NA; j_call: TRBJ1-2; d_call: NA; v_call: TRBV7-8; cdr3_nt: TGTGCCAGCAGCCTCGTTAGAGACGGGGACTATGGCTACACCTTC; cdr3_aa: CASSLVRDGDYGYTF
clone_size: once; j_call: TRBJ1-1; d_call: NA; v_call: TRBV7-9; cdr3_nt: TGTGCCAGCAGCGCCCCATTGAACACTGAAGCTTTCTTT; cdr3_aa: CASSAPLNTEAFF
clone_size: NA; j_call: TRBJ1-1; d_call: NA; v_call: TRBV3-1/TRBV3-2; cdr3_nt: TGTGCCAGCAGCTGGGGGGGAACTGAAGCTTTCTTT; cdr3_aa: CASSWGGTEAFF
clone_size: NA; j_call: TRBJ1-1; d_call: NA; v_call: TRBV11-1; cdr3_nt: TGTGCCAGCAGCCGTCCCGGCGTCCTTCCGGACACTGAAGCTTTCTTT; cdr3_aa: CASSRPGVLPDTEAFF
clone_size: NA; j_call: TRBJ2-7; d_call: NA; v_call: TRBV6-2/TRBV6-3; cdr3_nt: TGTGCCAGCAGTTACTCTAGTTCCGGGGGCTACGAGCAGTACTTC; cdr3_aa: CASSYSSSGGYEQYF
clone_size: NA; j_call: TRBJ1-1; d_call: NA; v_call: TRBV4-1; cdr3_nt: TGCGCCAGCAGCGCGCTGCGGGGAATCACTGAAGCTTTCTTT; cdr3_aa: CASSALRGITEAFF
clone_size: NA; j_call: TRBJ2-1; d_call: TRBD2; v_call: TRBV24-1; cdr3_nt: TGTGCCACCAGTGAACTCAGCGGGGCCTACAATGAGCAGTTCTTC; cdr3_aa: CATSELSGAYNEQFF
clone_size: NA; j_call: TRBJ2-1; d_call: TRBD2; v_call: TRBV18; cdr3_nt: TGTGCCACCATGGGGGCGGGAGGCACCACATACGAGCAGTTCTTC; cdr3_aa: CATMGAGGTTYEQFF
clone_size: NA; j_call: TRBJ2-7; d_call: TRBD1; v_call: TRBV19; cdr3_nt: TGTGCCAGTAGCCTACTCGGGACAGGGGCAGCCTACGAGCAGTACTTC; cdr3_aa: CASSLLGTGAAYEQYF
clone_size: NA; j_call: TRBJ1-2; d_call: TRBD1; v_call: TRBV29-1; cdr3_nt: TGCAGCGTTTCAACAGGGGGATCGGATGGCTACACCTTC; cdr3_aa: CSVSTGGSDGYTF
clone_size: NA; j_call: TRBJ2-1; d_call: NA; v_call: TRBV25-1; cdr3_nt: TGTGCCAGCGAGGTGGGCCGGAATGAGCAGTTCTTC; cdr3_aa: CASEVGRNEQFF
clone_size: NA; j_call: TRBJ2-5; d_call: TRBD2; v_call: TRBV19; cdr3_nt: TGTGCCAGTCGGACTAGCGAACAAGAGACCCAGTACTTC; cdr3_aa: CASRTSEQETQYF
clone_size: NA; j_call: TRBJ1-1; d_call: NA; v_call: TRBV9; cdr3_nt: TGTGCCAGCAGCGTAGCTCCGGTTAACACTGAAGCTTTCTTT; cdr3_aa: CASSVAPVNTEAFF
clone_size: NA; j_call: TRBJ1-5; d_call: TRBD1; v_call: TRBV5-5; cdr3_nt: TGTGCCAGCAGCTTGGAGGGACAGGGGTATGACAATCAGCCCCAGCATTTT; cdr3_aa: CASSLEGQGYDNQPQHF
clone_size: NA; j_call: TRBJ1-4; d_call: NA; v_call: TRBV7-9; cdr3_nt: TGTGCCAGCAGCTTAGTACAGAGTAATGAAAAACTGTTTTTT; cdr3_aa: CASSLVQSNEKLFF
clone_size: NA; j_call: TRBJ2-7; d_call: TRBD2; v_call: TRBV6-2/TRBV6-3; cdr3_nt: TGTGCCAGCAGTTACGAGGCGGGAGGGCAAGTAACCTACGAGCAGTACTTC; cdr3_aa: CASSYEAGGQVTYEQYF
clone_size: NA; j_call: TRBJ2-7; d_call: NA; v_call: TRBV9; cdr3_nt: TGTGCCAGCAACAGAGGGGGCTACGAGCAGTACTTC; cdr3_aa: CASNRGGYEQYF
clone_size: NA; j_call: TRBJ2-7; d_call: NA; v_call: TRBV29-1; cdr3_nt: TGCAGCGTTGAAGGGCGGGACTCCTACGAGCAGTACTTC; cdr3_aa: CSVEGRDSYEQYF
clone_size: NA; j_call: TRBJ2-3; d_call: TRBD1; v_call: TRBV4-1; cdr3_nt: TGCGCCAGCAGCCTCGGGACAGGGGGCGTAGATACGCAGTATTTT; cdr3_aa: CASSLGTGGVDTQYF
clone_size: NA; j_call: TRBJ2-7; d_call: NA; v_call: TRBV11-2; cdr3_nt: TGTGCCAGCAGCTTAGCCTCCTACGAGCAGTACTTC; cdr3_aa: CASSLASYEQYF
clone_size: NA; j_call: TRBJ2-7; d_call: TRBD1; v_call: TRBV6-5; cdr3_nt: TGTGCCAGCAGCGGACAGGGATTCGAGCAGTACTTC; cdr3_aa: CASSGQGFEQYF
clone_size: NA; j_call: TRBJ1-1; d_call: NA; v_call: TRBV7-3; cdr3_nt: TGTGCCAGCAGCTTAAATCCAGGAGACACTGAAGCTTTCTTT; cdr3_aa: CASSLNPGDTEAFF
clone_size: NA; j_call: TRBJ1-3; d_call: NA; v_call: TRBV18; cdr3_nt: TGTGCCAGCTCACAAGCCTCGGGTTCTGGAAACACCATATATTTT; cdr3_aa: CASSQASGSGNTIYF
clone_size: once; j_call: TRBJ1-3; d_call: NA; v_call: TRBV6-1; cdr3_nt: TGTGCCAGCAGTGAAGAAGCCCGCTCTGGAAACACCATATATTTT; cdr3_aa: CASSEEARSGNTIYF
clone_size: NA; j_call: TRBJ1-1; d_call: TRBD1; v_call: TRBV5-6; cdr3_nt: TGTGCCAGCAGCCCGAATCTCTGGACAGGGGGGAACACTGAAGCTTTCTTT; cdr3_aa: CASSPNLWTGGNTEAFF
clone_size: NA; j_call: TRBJ2-1; d_call: NA; v_call: TRBV6-5; cdr3_nt: TGTGCCAGCAGTTACTTAGGGGAGAATGAGCAGTTCTTC; cdr3_aa: CASSYLGENEQFF
clone_size: NA; j_call: TRBJ1-1; d_call: NA; v_call: TRBV29-1; cdr3_nt: TGCAGCGTTGTGAGGAACACTGAAGCTTTCTTT; cdr3_aa: CSVVRNTEAFF
clone_size: NA; j_call: TRBJ2-2; d_call: NA; v_call: TRBV3-1/TRBV3-2; cdr3_nt: TGTGCCAGCAGCCCCCAGGGCTCTCGGCGGGCAGGCGGGGAGCTGTTTTTT; cdr3_aa: CASSPQGSRRAGGELFF
clone_size: NA; j_call: TRBJ2-7; d_call: NA; v_call: TRBV11-3; cdr3_nt: TGTGCCAGCAGCTTCGGACCGTCCTACGAGCAGTACTTC; cdr3_aa: CASSFGPSYEQYF
clone_size: NA; j_call: TRBJ2-5; d_call: TRBD2; v_call: TRBV27; cdr3_nt: TGTGCCAGCAGTTTAGACGGGAGGGCCAGGGAGACCCAGTACTTC; cdr3_aa: CASSLDGRARETQYF
clone_size: NA; j_call: TRBJ1-2; d_call: TRBD1; v_call: TRBV28; cdr3_nt: TGTGCCAGCAGTTCTCGACAGGGCCGGGGCTACACCTTC; cdr3_aa: CASSSRQGRGYTF
clone_size: NA; j_call: TRBJ2-2; d_call: TRBD1; v_call: TRBV27; cdr3_nt: TGTGCCAGCAGTTCAACAGGGGTGTCGAACACCGGGGAGCTGTTTTTT; cdr3_aa: CASSSTGVSNTGELFF
clone_size: few; j_call: TRBJ2-1; d_call: NA; v_call: TRBV4-2; cdr3_nt: TGTGCCAGCAGCCAAGATCTGGAGTTGCCTACCTACAATGAGCAGTTCTTC; cdr3_aa: CASSQDLELPTYNEQFF
clone_size: NA; j_call: TRBJ2-1; d_call: TRBD1; v_call: TRBV4-1; cdr3_nt: TGCGCCAGCAGCTCACCGGGACAGGTATACAATGAGCAGTTCTTC; cdr3_aa: CASSSPGQVYNEQFF
clone_size: NA; j_call: TRBJ2-1; d_call: TRBD2; v_call: TRBV7-3; cdr3_nt: TGTGCCAGCAGCTTACAGCCCTTTAGCGGGAACAATGAGCAGTTCTTC; cdr3_aa: CASSLQPFSGNNEQFF
clone_size: NA; j_call: TRBJ2-3; d_call: NA; v_call: TRBV5-1; cdr3_nt: TGCGCCAGCAGCTTGGCCGAAAACTTTAAATCAGATACGCAGTATTTT; cdr3_aa: CASSLAENFKSDTQYF
clone_size: NA; j_call: TRBJ2-1; d_call: NA; v_call: TRBV2; cdr3_nt: TGTGCCAGCACGAGGGGGACTCCGCAGTTCTTC; cdr3_aa: CASTRGTPQFF